This T cell receptor beta chain was recorded in a study of early T cells in non-severe SARS-CoV-2 infection. Across the study: The input, bulk RNA from unsorted whole blood, was sequenced, and chains were unpaired. Study outcomes and limitations: Missing private and CD4 specificities, VDJdb matching favored anti-spike CD8 responses.

The TCR library protocol attached unique molecular identifiers to the individual cDNA molecules. Via MiXCR, TCRdb re-called the 5' RACE reads, giving one row per CDR3 protein. This sample has about 71,000 distinct CDR3 sequences, with around 13% found just once. The CDR3 runs 12 residues. Germline CDR1 SQVTM, CDR2 ANQGSEA. The V and J ends lost 5 bases and 1 base respectively, with 8 bases between them. Points on this clonotype: Its cognate antigen is unknown.

The J gene is TRBJ1-1, the V gene TRBV29-1, with D unclear. This TCR was recovered from an adult who was a healthcare worker with PCR-confirmed SARS-CoV-2 infection or an uninfected control (not recorded which). The sequenced sample was whole blood. CDR3: CSVKQQNTEAFF. The DNA of the CDR3 is TGCAGCGTTAAACAGCAGAACACTGAAGCTTTCTTT.